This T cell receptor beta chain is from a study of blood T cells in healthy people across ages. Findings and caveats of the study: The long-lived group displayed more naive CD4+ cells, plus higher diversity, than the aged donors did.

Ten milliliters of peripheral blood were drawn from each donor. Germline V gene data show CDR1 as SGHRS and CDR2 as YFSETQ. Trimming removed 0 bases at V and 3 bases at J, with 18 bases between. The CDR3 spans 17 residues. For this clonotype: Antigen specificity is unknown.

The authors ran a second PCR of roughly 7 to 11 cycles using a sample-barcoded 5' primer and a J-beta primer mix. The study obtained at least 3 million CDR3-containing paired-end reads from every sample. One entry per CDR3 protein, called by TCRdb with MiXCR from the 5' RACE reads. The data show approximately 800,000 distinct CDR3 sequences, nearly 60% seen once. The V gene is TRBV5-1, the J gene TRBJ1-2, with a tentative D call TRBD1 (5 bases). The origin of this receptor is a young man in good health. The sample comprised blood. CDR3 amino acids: CASSLAGGTRGDYGYTF. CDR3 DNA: TGCGCCAGCAGCTTGGCCGGAGGAACGAGGGGCGACTATGGCTACACCTTC.